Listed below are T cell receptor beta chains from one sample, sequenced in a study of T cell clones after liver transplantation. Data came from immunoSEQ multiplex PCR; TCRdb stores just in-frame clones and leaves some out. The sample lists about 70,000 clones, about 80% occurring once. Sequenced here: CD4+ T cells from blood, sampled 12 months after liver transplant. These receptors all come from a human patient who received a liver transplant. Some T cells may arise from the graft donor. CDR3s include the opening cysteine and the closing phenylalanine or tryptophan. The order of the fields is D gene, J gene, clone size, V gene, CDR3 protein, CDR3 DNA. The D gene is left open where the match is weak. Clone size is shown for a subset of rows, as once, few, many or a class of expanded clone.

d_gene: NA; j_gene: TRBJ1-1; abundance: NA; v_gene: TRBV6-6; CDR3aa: CASARGASTEAFF; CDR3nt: TGTGCCAGCGCTAGGGGGGCGAGCACTGAAGCTTTCTTT
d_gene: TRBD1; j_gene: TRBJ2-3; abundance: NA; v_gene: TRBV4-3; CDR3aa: CASSQSGQTSTDTQYF; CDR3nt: TGCGCCAGCAGCCAATCGGGACAGACAAGCACAGATACGCAGTATTTT
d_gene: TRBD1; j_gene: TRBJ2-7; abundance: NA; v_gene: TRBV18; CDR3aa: CASSRDRGEQYF; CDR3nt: TGTGCCAGCTCTCGGGACAGGGGCGAGCAGTACTTC
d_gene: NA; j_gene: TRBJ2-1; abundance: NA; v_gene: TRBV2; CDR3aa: CASNNRASYNEQFF; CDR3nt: TGTGCCAGCAATAACAGGGCCTCCTACAATGAGCAGTTCTTC
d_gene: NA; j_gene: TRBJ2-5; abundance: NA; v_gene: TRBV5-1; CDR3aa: CASSPGGSFQETQYF; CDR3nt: TGCGCCAGCAGCCCTGGTGGGAGTTTCCAAGAGACCCAGTACTTC
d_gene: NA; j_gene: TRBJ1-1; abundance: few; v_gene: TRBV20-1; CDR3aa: CSASGNTEAFF; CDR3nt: TGCAGTGCTAGCGGCAACACTGAAGCTTTCTTT
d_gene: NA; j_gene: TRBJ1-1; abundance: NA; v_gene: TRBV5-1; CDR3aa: CASRVWLGQNTEAFF; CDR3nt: TGCGCCAGCCGGGTCTGGCTGGGACAGAACACTGAAGCTTTCTTT
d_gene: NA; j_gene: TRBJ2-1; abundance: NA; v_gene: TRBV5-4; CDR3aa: CASSTGGAASYNEQFF; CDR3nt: TGTGCCAGCAGCACAGGTGGAGCCGCCTCCTACAATGAGCAGTTCTTC
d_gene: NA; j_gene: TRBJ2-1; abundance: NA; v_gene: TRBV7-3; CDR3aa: CASSTRGGSYNEQFF; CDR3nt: TGTGCCAGCAGCACCAGGGGGGGCTCCTACAATGAGCAGTTCTTC
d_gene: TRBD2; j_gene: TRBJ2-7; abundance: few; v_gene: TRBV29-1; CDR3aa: CSVGGTSGNSHEQYF; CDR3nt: TGCAGCGTTGGGGGGACTAGCGGGAATTCCCACGAGCAGTACTTC
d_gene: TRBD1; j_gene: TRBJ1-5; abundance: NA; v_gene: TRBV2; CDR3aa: CASSGSDRVRPQHF; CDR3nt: TGTGCCAGCAGTGGGTCGGACAGGGTGAGGCCCCAGCATTTT
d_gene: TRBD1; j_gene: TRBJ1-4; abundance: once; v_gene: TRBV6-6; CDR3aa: CASSYSGQLNEKLFF; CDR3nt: TGTGCCAGCAGTTACTCGGGACAGCTAAATGAAAAACTGTTTTTT
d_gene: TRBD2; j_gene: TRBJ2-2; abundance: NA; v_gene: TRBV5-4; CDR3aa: CASSKVGLAGVRTGELFF; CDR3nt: TGTGCCAGCAGCAAGGTGGGACTAGCGGGAGTACGTACCGGGGAGCTGTTTTTT
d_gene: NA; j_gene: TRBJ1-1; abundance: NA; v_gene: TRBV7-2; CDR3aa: CASSLGYSNTEAFF; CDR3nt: TGTGCCAGCAGCTTAGGGTATTCGAACACTGAAGCTTTCTTT
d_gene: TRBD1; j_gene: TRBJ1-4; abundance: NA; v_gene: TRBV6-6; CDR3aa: CASSYLWGQGEKLFF; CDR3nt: TGTGCCAGCAGTTACCTTTGGGGACAGGGAGAAAAACTGTTTTTT
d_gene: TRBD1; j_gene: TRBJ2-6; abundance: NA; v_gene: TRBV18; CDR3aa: CASSPDRGKSRSGANVLTF; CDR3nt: TGTGCCAGCTCGCCCGACAGGGGTAAGAGTAGGTCTGGGGCCAACGTCCTGACTTTC
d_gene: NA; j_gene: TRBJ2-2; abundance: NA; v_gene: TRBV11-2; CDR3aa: CASSLGGTGELFF; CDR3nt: TGTGCCAGCAGCTTAGGAGGAACCGGGGAGCTGTTTTTT
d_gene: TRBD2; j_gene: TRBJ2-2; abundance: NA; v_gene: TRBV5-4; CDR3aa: CASRLAGGRNTGELFF; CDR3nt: TGTGCCAGCAGGCTAGCGGGAGGCAGGAACACCGGGGAGCTGTTTTTT
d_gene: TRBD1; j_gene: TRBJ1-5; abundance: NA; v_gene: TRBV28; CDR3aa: CASSFKQGAHQPQHF; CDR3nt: TGTGCCAGCAGTTTTAAGCAGGGGGCGCATCAGCCCCAGCATTTT
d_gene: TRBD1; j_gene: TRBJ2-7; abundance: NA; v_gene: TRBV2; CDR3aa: CASMGAGGYEQYF; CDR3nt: TGTGCCAGCATGGGGGCAGGGGGCTACGAGCAGTACTTC
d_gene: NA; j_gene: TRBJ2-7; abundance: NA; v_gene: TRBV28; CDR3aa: CASRYRDEQYF; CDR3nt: TGTGCCAGCAGGTACAGGGACGAGCAGTACTTC
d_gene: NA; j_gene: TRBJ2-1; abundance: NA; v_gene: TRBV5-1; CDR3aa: CASSLAGVYSQDEQFF; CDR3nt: TGCGCCAGCAGCTTGGCGGGAGTTTATTCCCAGGATGAGCAGTTCTTC
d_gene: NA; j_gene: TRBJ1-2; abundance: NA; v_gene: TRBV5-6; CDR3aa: CASSPGQFANYGYTF; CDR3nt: TGTGCCAGCAGCCCGGGGCAGTTTGCTAACTATGGCTACACCTTC
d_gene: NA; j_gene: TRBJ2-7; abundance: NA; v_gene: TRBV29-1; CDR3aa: CSVEQQGGAYEQYF; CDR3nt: TGCAGCGTTGAACAACAGGGGGGGGCCTACGAGCAGTACTTC
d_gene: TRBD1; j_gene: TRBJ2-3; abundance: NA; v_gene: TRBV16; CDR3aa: CASSQSRGPTDTQYF; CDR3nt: TGTGCCAGCAGCCAATCGAGGGGGCCAACAGATACGCAGTATTTT
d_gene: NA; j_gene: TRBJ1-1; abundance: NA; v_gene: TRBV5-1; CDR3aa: CASSLVGFGVGGMNTEAFF; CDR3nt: TGCGCCAGCAGCTTGGTTGGATTTGGGGTGGGGGGCATGAACACTGAAGCTTTCTTT
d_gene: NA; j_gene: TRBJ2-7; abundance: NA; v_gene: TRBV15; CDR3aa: CATSRDLGTHEQYF; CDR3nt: TGTGCCACCAGCAGAGATTTGGGGACCCACGAGCAGTACTTC
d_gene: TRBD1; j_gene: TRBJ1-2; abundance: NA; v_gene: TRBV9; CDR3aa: CASSVHWDSSYGYTF; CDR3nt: TGTGCCAGCAGCGTTCATTGGGACAGTAGCTATGGCTACACCTTC
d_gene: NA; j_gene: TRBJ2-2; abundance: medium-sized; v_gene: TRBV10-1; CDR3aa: CASRAGLGQGELFF; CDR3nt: TGCGCCAGCAGGGCAGGACTTGGTCAGGGGGAGCTGTTTTTT
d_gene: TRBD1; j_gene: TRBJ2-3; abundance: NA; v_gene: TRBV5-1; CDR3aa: CASSLGQGVDTQYF; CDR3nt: TGCGCCAGCAGCCTGGGACAGGGGGTAGATACGCAGTATTTT
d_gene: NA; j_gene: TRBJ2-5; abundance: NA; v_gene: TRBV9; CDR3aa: CASSVGGQETQYF; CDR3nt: TGTGCCAGCAGCGTAGGGGGGCAAGAGACCCAGTACTTC
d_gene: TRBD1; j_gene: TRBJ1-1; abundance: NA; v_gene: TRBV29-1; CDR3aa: CSVDRGRNTEAFF; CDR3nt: TGCAGCGTTGATAGGGGGCGGAACACTGAAGCTTTCTTT
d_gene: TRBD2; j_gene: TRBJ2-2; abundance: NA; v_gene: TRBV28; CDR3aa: CASSETLAGVKDTGELFF; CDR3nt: TGTGCCAGCAGTGAAACCCTAGCGGGAGTAAAGGACACCGGGGAGCTGTTTTTT